Following are 15 T cell receptor beta chains from one sample sequenced in a study of CXCR3-negative and CXCR3-positive naive CD8 T cells. 5' RACE with UMI labels generated the TRB cDNA libraries. With the 5' RACE reads reprocessed, TCRdb shows one record per CDR3 protein and no DNA. The specimen's table records tens of thousands of distinct CDR3 sequences. The sample consisted of naive CXCR3- CD8+ T cells from blood. Subset of the sample: CD45RO-CCR7+CD27+CD95- naive CD8+ T cells lacking CXCR3 (TNR3-). The receptors shown here come from a human donor in good health. Some clones in this sample may be carry-over from other donors' samples.

The chain joins TRBV7-7 to TRBJ2-5; TCRdb designates TRBD2, a call that cannot be tested without DNA. Germline values: CDR1 SSHAT, CDR2 FNYEAQ (reference sequence). The CDR3 spans 15 residues. This CDR3 is CASSWGGGDQETQYF.

V is TRBV7-2 and J is TRBJ1-5; TCRdb returns TRBD1, unconfirmable since there is no DNA. CDR1 and CDR2 (germline): SGHTA, FQGNSA. The CDR3 has 16 amino acids. The CDR3 loop is CASSIRQVNGDQPQHF.

The chain is built from TRBV20-1 and TRBJ2-1. The CDR3 is 15 amino acids. In germline, CDR1 is DFQATT, CDR2 SNEGSKA (reference sequence). CDR3 in amino acids: CSAATSILSSVGQFF.

V is TRBV14 and J is TRBJ2-7. This CDR3 is 17 amino acids long. Germline V gene sequence: CDR1 SGHDN, CDR2 FVKESK. The chain's CDR3 is CASSQAVFGRASYEQYF.

The chain is built from TRBV6-2 or TRBV6-3 and TRBJ2-3; TCRdb's D call, TRBD2, is unchecked because there is no DNA. The CDR3 has 16 amino acids. CDR1 MNHEY and CDR2 SVGEGT come from the germline V gene. The CDR3 loop reads CASSYLTAGGTDTQYF.

V and J are TRBV15 and TRBJ2-7. CDR1 and CDR2 (germline): LNHNV, YYDKDF (reference sequence). CDR3 length: 15 amino acids. This chain's CDR3 is CATSRAEISSYEQYF.

The chain carries TRBV10-2 and TRBJ1-1. The CDR3 spans 13 residues. The germline CDR1 and CDR2 sequences are WSHSY and SAAADI. CDR3 protein: CASSEFRTNEAFF.

The chain combines TRBV4-1 with TRBJ1-1; TCRdb's D call of TRBD1 is untestable without DNA. Germline V gene sequence: CDR1 MGHRA, CDR2 YSYEKL. The CDR3 loop spans 16 amino acids. CDR3 residues: CASSQDTGTGNTEAFF.

The gene calls are TRBV4-1 and TRBJ1-4. Germline CDR1 reads MGHRA; CDR2 reads YSYEKL. The CDR3 consists of 15 residues. This chain's CDR3 is CASSQDPGLNEKLFF.

The chain has TRBV28 and TRBJ2-5; the D call of TRBD1 rests on TCRdb alone, since no DNA is present to check it. Germline CDR1 and CDR2: MDHEN and SYDVKM. The CDR3 is 15 residues long. The CDR3 sequence is CASSLSGGGGETQYF.

The CDR3 loop reads CASSQPDVAGGDNEQFF. The chain is built from TRBV3-1 and TRBJ2-1; there is no DNA to check the TCRdb D call of TRBD2. This CDR3 has 17 residues. Germline values: CDR1 LGHDT, CDR2 YNNKEL (reference sequence).

The V call is TRBV4-1, the J call TRBJ2-2; the TCRdb D gene call, TRBD1, has no DNA to confirm it. The CDR3 has 17 amino acids. In germline, CDR1 is MGHRA, CDR2 YSYEKL. The CDR3 sequence is CASSQDDRQGNTGELFF.

The chain links TRBV12-3 or TRBV12-4 to TRBJ1-1; TCRdb selects TRBD1, and the lack of DNA leaves this call unchecked. This CDR3 contains 14 residues. The CDR3 reads CASRLIRDSTEAFF.

V gene TRBV27 combines with J gene TRBJ2-1. In germline, CDR1 is MNHEY, CDR2 SMNVEV (reference sequence). The CDR3 is made up of 14 amino acids. The CDR3 protein is CASRLRVTTYEQFF.

The chain uses TRBV29-1 and TRBJ2-3. Per germline, CDR1 SQVTM and CDR2 ANQGSEA. The length of the CDR3 is 13 residues. CDR3 protein: CSAEGENTDTQYF.